Listed below are T cell receptor beta chains from one sample, sequenced in a study of regulatory T cells in long-lasting Graves disease. TCRdb independently ran MiXCR on the multiplex PCR reads; one entry per CDR3 protein. The sample holds around 460,000 distinct CDR3 sequences; roughly a fifth are singletons and the top ten take roughly 7%. The sequences come from peripheral blood mononuclear cells (PBMCs), collected when the disease was refractory, from a patient treated with antithyroid drugs. The source is a female donor with Graves disease. Each CDR3 is given with its conserved first and last residue. The order of the fields is V gene, J gene, CDR3 protein.

TRBV7-9	TRBJ2-7	CASNLQGIGYEQYF
TRBV20-1	TRBJ2-7	CSAREPAGGPRDEQYF
TRBV7-9	TRBJ1-1	CASSADGLSNTEAFF
TRBV28	TRBJ1-2	CASRSKQFQGRDGYTF
TRBV7-9	TRBJ2-5	CASSLAERPVVSETQYF
TRBV27	TRBJ1-2	CASGGTAGTRYTF
TRBV24-1	TRBJ2-7	CATAGGLSYEQYF
TRBV6-2/TRBV6-3	TRBJ2-7	CASSYGTNYEQYF
TRBV13	TRBJ1-2	CASSPYRAFRYTF
TRBV28	TRBJ1-4	CASREGGGPHEKLFF
TRBV12-3/TRBV12-4	TRBJ2-2	CASRPVDGSGTGELFF
TRBV2	TRBJ2-6	CASSSTGTSGANVLTF
TRBV27	TRBJ1-1	CASSPWLTGNTEAFF
TRBV20-1	TRBJ1-6	CSARATDNNSPLHF
TRBV27	TRBJ2-7	CASSFQPDSYEQYF
TRBV9	TRBJ2-2	CASSPRGGDRTGELFF
TRBV28	TRBJ2-7	CASTTMSSYEQYF
TRBV12-3/TRBV12-4	TRBJ1-1	CASSLRVGNTEAFF
TRBV29-1	TRBJ1-5	CSVRDRYSNQPQHF
TRBV7-9	TRBJ2-2	CASNRDTDTGELFF
TRBV7-2	TRBJ1-1	CASSLESVMNTEAFF
TRBV6-1	TRBJ2-7	CASKDRVMDEQYF
TRBV27	TRBJ2-7	CASSFMTSGEWGNSYEQYF
TRBV11-2	TRBJ2-5	CASSTGGLGSGETQYF
TRBV6-1	TRBJ2-5	CASLPGTVSYKETQYF
TRBV12-3/TRBV12-4	TRBJ1-5	CASSSQVNNQPQHF
TRBV2	TRBJ2-5	CASSEVGPGSETQYF
TRBV6-1	TRBJ1-1	CASSEQEGNTEAFF
TRBV6-1	TRBJ2-2	CASTWTSGAGELFF
TRBV5-1	TRBJ1-6	CASSVTAGQDNSPLHF
TRBV12-3/TRBV12-4	TRBJ2-7	CASSPQGFLIYEQYF
TRBV4-1	TRBJ2-2	CTSSPLGQGNTGELFF
TRBV19	TRBJ2-7	CASSSTPGTSGRGGYEQYF
TRBV7-2	TRBJ2-7	CASSKTGPLQREQYF
TRBV19	TRBJ1-5	CATPRRDRGTGNQPRHF
TRBV5-1	TRBJ1-2	CASSSRGGIDGYTF
TRBV9	TRBJ2-7	CASRDRGVYEQYF
TRBV25-1	TRBJ1-1	CASSKGAIAEAFF
TRBV7-9	TRBJ2-5	CASSAALLAGVETQYF
TRBV9	TRBJ1-1	CASSIHGNTEAFF
TRBV12-3/TRBV12-4	TRBJ2-1	CASSSGRTSSYNEQFF
TRBV3-1	TRBJ2-3	CASSLGTGGKTDTQYF
TRBV5-6	TRBJ1-1	CASSYGSTGRQAFF
TRBV7-2	TRBJ2-3	CASSPPGLAEGTQYF
TRBV6-2/TRBV6-3	NA	CASSTGRGTGVSQPQYF
TRBV5-4	TRBJ2-7	CASSFGTGPRSYEQYF
TRBV27	TRBJ1-6	CASRPTGYNSPLHF
TRBV28	TRBJ2-7	CASSTSGVGGYEQYF
TRBV24-1	TRBJ1-2	CATSSHRDRLGYTF
TRBV20-1	TRBJ2-5	CSARGNLQETQYF
TRBV5-6	TRBJ1-3	CASSLGQGATTIYF
TRBV11-1	TRBJ2-1	CASRISGRSYNEQFF
TRBV12-3/TRBV12-4	TRBJ2-2	CASSLAAGGKGGELFF
TRBV2	TRBJ1-6	CASSKGEESPLHF
TRBV27	TRBJ2-7	CASRPLAGPYEQYF
TRBV5-1	TRBJ2-3	CASSPGTGVLGTDTQYF
TRBV12-3/TRBV12-4	TRBJ1-1	CASSLAGVKEAFF